These 12 T cell receptor beta chains were sequenced from one sample in a study of cytomegalovirus exposure and HLA in healthy donors. Primers included in the PCR were 60 Vbeta and 13 Jbeta primers. Generated by immunoSEQ multiplex PCR, the TCRdb table keeps only in-frame clones and is missing some. The data contain 95,000 to 150,000 clones, roughly 80% of them singletons. The material sequenced was PBMCs. These receptors were taken from a woman aged 40 to 50 in good health and CMV-seropositive.

J is TRBJ2-3 and V is TRBV19; tentative D call: TRBD2 (5 bases). The CDR3 loop spans 12 amino acids. Germline CDR1 and CDR2: LNHDA and SQIVND (reference sequence). V dropped 4 bases and J dropped 8 bases, with 10 bases sitting between them. CDR3 loop: CASSTDWGTQYF. CDR3 in DNA: TGTGCCAGTAGTACGGACTGGGGTACGCAGTATTTT.

The chain links TRBV19 to TRBJ1-3; D is undetermined. Per the germline V gene, CDR1 is LNHDA and CDR2 is SQIVND (reference sequence). This CDR3 has 14 residues. V was trimmed by 10 bases and J by 0 bases, leaving 13 bases between them. The CDR3 here is CATNRHLSGNTIYF. The CDR3, as DNA: TGTGCCACTAACCGACACCTCTCTGGAAACACCATATATTTT.

This clone showed up just once. V and J are TRBV14 and TRBJ2-7; 9 bases agree with TRBD1. Germline V CDR1 and CDR2: SGHDN, FVKESK. V was pared by 5 bases and J by 6 bases, with 8 bases of the junction left unmatched. The length of the CDR3 is 14 residues. The CDR3: CASSYGQGLSEQYF. CDR3 sequence (DNA): TGTGCCAGCAGCTACGGACAGGGGCTGAGCGAGCAGTACTTC.

The rearrangement joins TRBV6-5 to TRBJ2-2; TRBD1 agrees at 10 bases. Per germline, CDR1 MNHEY and CDR2 SVGAGI. Trimming removed 10 bases from V and 7 bases from J; junction bases left unmatched: 12. The CDR3 is 15 amino acids. The CDR3 protein is CATDTRDRGGGELFF. In nucleotides, the CDR3 is TGTGCCACCGACACCCGGGACAGGGGAGGCGGGGAGCTGTTTTTT.

This clone showed up just once. The chain combines TRBV5-1 with TRBJ2-7; no clear D. Trimming stripped 0 bases from V and 0 bases from J, with 13 bases between. There are 16 residues in the CDR3. CDR1 is SGHRS and CDR2 is YFSETQ in the germline V gene. The CDR3 loop is CASSLAPGVSSYEQYF. In DNA, the CDR3 is TGCGCCAGCAGCTTGGCTCCAGGCGTTAGCTCCTACGAGCAGTACTTC.

The V and J genes are TRBV4-1 and TRBJ2-1; TRBD2 might be the D (6 bases). Trimming pared 1 base from V and 11 bases from J, leaving 15 bases between. The CDR3 consists of 14 residues. Germline assignment: CDR1 MGHRA and CDR2 YSYEKL. CDR3 sequence: CASSQARGAGQQFF. CDR3 coding DNA: TGCGCCAGCAGCCAAGCCCGGGGTGCGGGGCAGCAGTTCTTC.

The genes are TRBV6-1 and TRBJ1-2; D remains ambiguous. The V and J ends lost 6 bases and 4 bases respectively, with 15 bases between them. The CDR3 is 14 residues long. Germline V gives CDR1 MNHNS, CDR2 SASEGT. This CDR3 reads CASSAGPGGYGYTF. The CDR3 bases are TGTGCCAGCAGCGCCGGCCCAGGTGGCTATGGCTACACCTTC.

The chain combines TRBV7-3 with TRBJ2-5; tentatively, D is TRBD1 (6 bases). V was pared by 1 base and J by 3 bases, with 6 bases between. The CDR3 spans 13 residues. Germline CDR1 reads SGHTA; CDR2 reads FQGTGA. This chain's CDR3 is CASSLNREETQYF. The CDR3 DNA is TGTGCCAGCAGCTTAAACAGGGAAGAGACCCAGTACTTC.

The V call is TRBV14, the J call TRBJ2-1; 10 nucleotides line up with TRBD1. Germline CDR1 is SGHDN and CDR2 is FVKESK. The CDR3 covers 15 residues. After removal of 2 bases from V and 8 bases from J, the junction contained 6 bases not matched to a gene. The chain's CDR3 is CASSQKTGGRDEQFF. CDR3 coding DNA: TGTGCCAGCAGCCAAAAGACAGGGGGCCGGGATGAGCAGTTCTTC.

The V call is TRBV10-3, the J call TRBJ2-2; D is perhaps TRBD2 (6 bases). Germline V gives CDR1 ENHRY, CDR2 SYGVKD. The CDR3 runs 13 residues. Between the trimmed V and J ends, which lost 4 bases and 6 bases, there was a span of 9 bases. CDR3 nucleotide sequence: TGTGCCATCAGTGGGAGGGGCCCCGGGGAGCTGTTTTTT. Translation: CAISGRGPGELFF.

The chain carries TRBV2 and TRBJ2-1, with 9 nucleotides matching TRBD2. The V and J ends lost 6 bases and 5 bases, in that order; junction bases with no gene match: 8. Germline V gives CDR1 SNHLY, CDR2 FYNNEI. The CDR3 contains 15 residues. Here the CDR3 DNA reads TGTGCCAGCAGCCCCCTAGCGGGGCGTCACAATGAGCAGTTCTTC. Protein sequence: CASSPLAGRHNEQFF.

V gene TRBV5-1 combines with J gene TRBJ1-4; 7 bases line up with TRBD1. The junction had 6 bases not matched to a gene; V was cut back by 4 bases and J by 0 bases. Per germline, CDR1 SGHRS and CDR2 YFSETQ. The CDR3 has 16 residues. Here the CDR3 reads CASSRGTDATNEKLFF. The CDR3, as DNA: TGCGCCAGCAGCCGCGGGACAGATGCAACTAATGAAAAACTGTTTTTT.